Many counts were recorded for the clone carrying this T cell receptor (beta chain). Its matching antigen is unknown. This entry belongs to a study of Graves' ophthalmopathy and Graves' hyperthyroidism. The study's findings and limits: It was with 65% to 71% sensitivity and about 73% specificity that the model predicted ophthalmopathy progression.

Amplification of the TCR beta CDR3 regions used RNA transcripts (as template). The authors performed first-round RT-PCR with HTBI primers and then a second-round multiplex PCR. TCRdb fed the multiplex PCR reads into MiXCR, producing one record per CDR3 protein. The sample gives about 660,000 distinct CDR3 sequences, over 40% of which show up once; roughly 3.5% is in the top ten. This clonotype was obtained from an adult man with Graves' ophthalmopathy. Sequencing used peripheral blood.

CDR3 protein: CASSQDETQYF. In nucleotides, the CDR3 is TGCGCCAGCAGCCAAGATGAGACCCAGTACTTC. V and J are TRBV4-1 and TRBJ2-5; D is unresolved. Germline assignment: CDR1 MGHRA and CDR2 YSYEKL. V gave up 0 bases and J gave up 5 bases, with 1 base separating them. This CDR3 is built from 11 residues.